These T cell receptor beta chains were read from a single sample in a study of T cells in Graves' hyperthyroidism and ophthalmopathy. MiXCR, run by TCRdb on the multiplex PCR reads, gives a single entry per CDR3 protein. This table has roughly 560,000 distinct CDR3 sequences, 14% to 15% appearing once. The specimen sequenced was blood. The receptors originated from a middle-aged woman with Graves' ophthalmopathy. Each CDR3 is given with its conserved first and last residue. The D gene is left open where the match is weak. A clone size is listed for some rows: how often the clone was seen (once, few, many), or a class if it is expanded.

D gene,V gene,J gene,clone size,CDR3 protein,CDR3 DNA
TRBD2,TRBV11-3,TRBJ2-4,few,CASSLRWEGKNIQYF,TGTGCCAGCAGCTTGAGGTGGGAGGGCAAAAACATTCAGTACTTC
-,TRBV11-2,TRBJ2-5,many,CASHVGTGTQYF,TGTGCCAGCCACGTGGGGACGGGGACCCAGTACTTC
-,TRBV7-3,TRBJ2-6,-,CASRFFDLVDGANVLTF,TGTGCCAGCAGATTTTTCGACTTGGTCGACGGGGCCAACGTCCTGACTTTC
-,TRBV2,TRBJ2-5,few,CASSVGPEETQYF,TGTGCCAGCAGTGTCGGCCCCGAGGAGACCCAGTACTTC
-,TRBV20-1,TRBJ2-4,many,CSARELGREKNIQYF,TGCAGTGCTAGAGAACTGGGTCGGGAAAAAAACATTCAGTACTTC
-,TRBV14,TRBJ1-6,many,CASSQDTGYDNSPLHF,TGTGCCAGCAGCCAAGATACCGGATACGATAATTCACCCCTCCACTTT
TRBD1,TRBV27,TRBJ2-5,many,CASGRQGEETQYF,TGTGCCAGCGGCAGACAGGGTGAAGAGACCCAGTACTTC
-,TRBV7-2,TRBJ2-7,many,CASSLTKAIGEQYF,TGTGCCAGCAGCTTAACGAAAGCTATCGGAGAGCAGTACTTC
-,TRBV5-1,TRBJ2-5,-,CASSTGERETQYF,TGCGCCAGCAGCACCGGGGAGCGGGAGACCCAGTACTTC
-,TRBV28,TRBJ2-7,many,CASSLWGGSIGSYEQYF,TGTGCCAGCAGTTTATGGGGTGGGAGCATCGGATCCTACGAGCAGTACTTC
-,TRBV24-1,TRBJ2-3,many,CATGRGQYPDTQYF,TGTGCCACCGGACGGGGCCAGTACCCAGATACGCAGTATTTT
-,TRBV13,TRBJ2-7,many,CASSLGLSGEQYF,TGTGCCAGCAGCTTAGGCCTGTCGGGAGAGCAGTACTTC
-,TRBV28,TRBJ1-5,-,CASSFSGWGQPQHF,TGTGCCAGCAGTTTTTCGGGGTGGGGGCAGCCCCAGCATTTT
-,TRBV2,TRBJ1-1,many,CASRSNTEAFF,TGTGCCAGCAGATCGAACACTGAAGCTTTCTTT
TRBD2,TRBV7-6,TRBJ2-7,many,CASSHSGRGNEQYF,TGTGCCAGCAGCCACAGCGGGAGAGGGAACGAGCAGTACTTC
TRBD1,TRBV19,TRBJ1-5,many,CASSPGGFGNQPQHF,TGTGCCAGTAGTCCAGGGGGCTTTGGGAATCAGCCCCAGCATTTT
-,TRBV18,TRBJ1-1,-,CASSPPNTRNTEAFF,TGTGCCAGCTCACCACCAAACACCAGGAACACTGAAGCTTTCTTT
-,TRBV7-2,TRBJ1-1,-,CASSSRGRNTEAFF,TGTGCCAGCAGCTCTCGGGGGCGGAACACTGAAGCTTTCTTT
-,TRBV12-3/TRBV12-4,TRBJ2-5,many,CASSFRQISETQYF,TGTGCCAGCAGTTTTCGACAGATATCAGAGACCCAGTACTTC
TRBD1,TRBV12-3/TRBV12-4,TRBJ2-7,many,CACGTGYEQYF,TGTGCCTGTGGGACAGGCTACGAGCAGTACTTC
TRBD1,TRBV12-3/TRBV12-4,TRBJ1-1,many,CASTLAGGLTEAFF,TGTGCCAGCACCCTTGCAGGGGGCCTCACTGAAGCTTTCTTT
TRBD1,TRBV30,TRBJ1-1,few,CAWNLGQGAGEAFF,TGTGCCTGGAATTTGGGACAGGGGGCTGGTGAAGCTTTCTTT
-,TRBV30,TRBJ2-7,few,CAWSEGTLSYEQYF,TGTGCCTGGAGCGAGGGGACACTCTCCTACGAGCAGTACTTC
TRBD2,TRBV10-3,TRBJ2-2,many,CAISAGGSGELFF,TGTGCCATCAGTGCCGGGGGGTCGGGGGAGCTGTTTTTT
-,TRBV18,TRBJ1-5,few,CASSPQQFNQPQHF,TGTGCCAGCTCACCACAACAGTTCAATCAGCCCCAGCATTTT
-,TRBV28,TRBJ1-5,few,CASSPRGPQHF,TGTGCCAGCAGTCCCAGGGGGCCCCAGCATTTT
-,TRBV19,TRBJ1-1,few,CASSMVPGGTEAFF,TGTGCCAGTAGTATGGTGCCGGGGGGCACTGAAGCTTTCTTT
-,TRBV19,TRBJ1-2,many,CAIRDQFLDGYTF,TGTGCCATTAGAGATCAATTTTTGGATGGCTACACCTTC
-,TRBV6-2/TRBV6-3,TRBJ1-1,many,CASRWTENTEAFF,TGTGCCAGCAGGTGGACGGAGAACACTGAAGCTTTCTTT
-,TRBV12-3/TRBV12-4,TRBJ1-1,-,CASTPLLGGTEAFF,TGTGCCAGCACCCCTTTATTGGGGGGCACTGAAGCTTTCTTT
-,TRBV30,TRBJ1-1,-,CAWSLGQRNTEAFF,TGTGCCTGGAGTTTGGGACAACGGAACACTGAAGCTTTCTTT
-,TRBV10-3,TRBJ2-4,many,CAISESFELAKNIQYF,TGTGCCATCAGTGAAAGTTTTGAGCTAGCCAAAAACATTCAGTACTTC
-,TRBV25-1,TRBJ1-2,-,CASSEYADSQGYTF,TGTGCCAGCAGTGAATATGCGGACAGTCAGGGCTACACCTTC
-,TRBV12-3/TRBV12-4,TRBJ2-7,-,CASSFRGGQYF,TGTGCCAGCAGTTTCAGGGGGGGGCAGTACTTC
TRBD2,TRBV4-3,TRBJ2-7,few,CASSQLAGQSSYEQYF,TGCGCCAGCAGCCAACTAGCGGGACAGAGCTCCTACGAGCAGTACTTC
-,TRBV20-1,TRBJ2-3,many,CSAGTDTQYF,TGCAGTGCGGGCACAGATACGCAGTATTTT
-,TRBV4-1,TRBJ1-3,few,CASSQVRIQGLGNTIYF,TGCGCCAGCAGCCAAGTAAGGATACAGGGTCTTGGAAACACCATATATTTT
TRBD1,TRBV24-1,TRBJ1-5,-,CATSASGTGGSQPPHF,TGTGCCACCAGTGCCTCCGGGACAGGGGGGAGTCAGCCCCCGCATTTT
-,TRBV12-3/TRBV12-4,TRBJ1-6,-,CASSRQVDSPLHF,TGTGCCAGCAGTAGACAGGTTGATTCACCCCTCCACTTT
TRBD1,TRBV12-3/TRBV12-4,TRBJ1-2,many,CASSSHGTGHYGYTF,TGTGCCAGCAGCTCCCATGGGACAGGGCACTATGGCTACACCTTC
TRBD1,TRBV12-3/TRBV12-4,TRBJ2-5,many,CASSRGQTSQETQYF,TGTGCCAGCAGTAGGGGACAGACATCTCAAGAGACCCAGTACTTC
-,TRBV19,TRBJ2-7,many,CASSISSGVYEQYF,TGTGCCAGTAGTATTAGTAGCGGAGTGTACGAGCAGTACTTC
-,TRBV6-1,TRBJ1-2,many,CASTRTGIDGYTF,TGTGCCAGCACAAGAACAGGGATCGATGGCTACACCTTC
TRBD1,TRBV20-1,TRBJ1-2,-,CSARPETGSRYTF,TGCAGTGCTAGACCCGAGACAGGGAGTCGCTACACCTTC
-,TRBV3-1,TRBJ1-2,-,CASSQGFRRAGYTF,TGTGCCAGCAGCCAAGGGTTCAGGCGGGCCGGCTACACCTTC
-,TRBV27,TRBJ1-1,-,CASSFEGGQMYTEAFF,TGTGCCAGCAGTTTTGAAGGGGGACAAATGTACACTGAAGCTTTCTTT
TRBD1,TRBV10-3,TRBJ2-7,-,CAISDVTGGTSSYEQYF,TGTGCCATCAGTGATGTGACAGGGGGCACTAGCTCCTACGAGCAGTACTTC
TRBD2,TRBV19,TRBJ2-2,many,CASRQAGGSGELFF,TGTGCCAGTAGGCAAGCGGGAGGGTCCGGGGAGCTGTTTTTT
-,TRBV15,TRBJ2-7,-,CATSREGDPAYEQYF,TGTGCCACCAGCAGAGAGGGGGATCCGGCCTACGAGCAGTACTTC
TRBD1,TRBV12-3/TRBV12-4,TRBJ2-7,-,CASTPGQGSSEQYF,TGTGCCAGCACCCCGGGACAGGGGTCATCCGAGCAGTACTTC
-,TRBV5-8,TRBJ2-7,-,CASSFSSQPYEQYF,TGTGCCAGCAGCTTCTCCAGTCAACCCTACGAGCAGTACTTC
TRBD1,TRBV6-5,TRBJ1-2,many,CASSYSATGSGYTF,TGTGCCAGCAGTTACTCCGCGACAGGGAGTGGCTACACCTTC
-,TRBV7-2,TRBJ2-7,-,CASSLDGQYEQYF,TGTGCCAGCAGCTTAGACGGACAGTACGAGCAGTACTTC
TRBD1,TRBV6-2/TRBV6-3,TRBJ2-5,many,CASSYSMGQIQETQYF,TGTGCCAGCAGTTACTCAATGGGACAGATCCAAGAGACCCAGTACTTC
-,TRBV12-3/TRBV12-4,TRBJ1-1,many,CASSFAVNTEAFF,TGTGCCAGCAGTTTCGCAGTGAACACTGAAGCTTTCTTT
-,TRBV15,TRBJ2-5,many,CATSISPPETQYF,TGTGCCACCAGCATTTCGCCCCCGGAGACCCAGTACTTC
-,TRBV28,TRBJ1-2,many,CASRLQNYYGYTF,TGTGCCAGCAGGTTACAGAACTACTATGGCTACACCTTC